These T cell receptor beta chains were read from a single sample in a study of a mutant IDH1 vaccine in newly diagnosed glioma. The protocol was immunoSEQ multiplex PCR, while the TCRdb copy is restricted to in-frame clones and leaves out a portion. The sample holds about 83,000 clones; over 75% are singletons and the top ten take approximately 5.4%. Their antigens remain unidentified. The material was PBMCs, obtained from a glioma patient whose treatment included an IDH1 peptide vaccine. These receptors were taken from a man aged 35 to 55 with glioma. Each CDR3 is given with its conserved first and last residue. A D gene is named only where the DNA matches it firmly. The size field is filled for only some rows; it gives once, few, many or a size class.

abundance	v_gene	j_gene	d_gene	CDR3aa	CDR3nt
NA	TRBV5-1	TRBJ2-7	NA	CASSRTGSSYEQYF	TGCGCCAGCAGCCGCACAGGGAGCTCCTACGAGCAGTACTTC
NA	TRBV6-5	TRBJ1-2	NA	CASSYGGTTNYGYTF	TGTGCCAGCAGTTATGGGGGGACCACTAACTATGGCTACACCTTC
NA	TRBV5-4	TRBJ1-2	TRBD1	CASSLAGQGPAGYTF	TGTGCCAGCAGCTTGGCGGGACAGGGGCCCGCTGGCTACACCTTC
few	TRBV6-1	TRBJ2-3	NA	CASSGGDTQYF	TGTGCCAGCAGTGGTGGGGATACGCAGTATTTT
once	TRBV18	TRBJ2-3	TRBD1	CASSPTGGPDTQYF	TGTGCCAGCTCACCGACAGGGGGACCAGATACGCAGTATTTT
NA	TRBV13	TRBJ2-7	TRBD1	CASTPGTGETYEQYF	TGTGCCAGCACCCCCGGGACAGGGGAAACCTACGAGCAGTACTTC
NA	TRBV19	TRBJ2-2	TRBD2	CASRQIAGTSVAGELFF	TGTGCCAGTAGACAAATCGCCGGGACTAGCGTTGCCGGGGAGCTGTTTTTT
NA	TRBV7-2	TRBJ2-3	NA	CASPPPGGYSTDTQYF	TGTGCCAGCCCCCCTCCGGGCGGGTATAGCACAGATACGCAGTATTTT
NA	TRBV29-1	TRBJ2-3	NA	CSVVSDTQYF	TGCAGCGTTGTTTCAGATACGCAGTATTTT
NA	TRBV14	TRBJ2-3	NA	CASSQDLRSTDTQYF	TGTGCCAGCAGCCAAGATCTTCGGTCCACAGATACGCAGTATTTT
NA	TRBV4-1	TRBJ1-1	NA	CASSQEMRGRGPNTEAFF	TGCGCCAGCAGCCAAGAAATGAGGGGCCGAGGGCCGAACACTGAAGCTTTCTTT
NA	TRBV11-2	TRBJ1-3	NA	CASSLTGSGNTIYF	TGTGCCAGCAGCTTGACAGGCTCTGGAAACACCATATATTTT
once	TRBV5-5	TRBJ1-5	NA	CASSLAGGNQPQHF	TGTGCCAGCAGCTTGGCGGGGGGCAATCAGCCCCAGCATTTT
once	TRBV7-2	TRBJ2-7	NA	CASSSSPGYEQYF	TGTGCCAGCAGCTCATCCCCAGGGTACGAGCAGTACTTC
many	TRBV2	TRBJ1-2	NA	CASTSPRGGVYGYTF	TGTGCCAGCACCTCTCCCCGGGGGGGGGTCTATGGCTACACCTTC
NA	TRBV27	TRBJ2-7	NA	CASSSLAGVAYEQYF	TGTGCCAGCAGTTCCCTCGCAGGGGTAGCCTACGAGCAGTACTTC
NA	TRBV5-5	TRBJ2-1	TRBD2	CASSLAGGAWNEQFF	TGTGCCAGCAGCTTGGCCGGGGGGGCCTGGAATGAGCAGTTCTTC
NA	TRBV11-3	TRBJ1-6	NA	CASSLDQGSPLHF	TGTGCCAGCAGCTTAGATCAGGGATCACCCCTCCACTTT
once	TRBV28	TRBJ2-2	NA	CASRPPRDTGELFF	TGTGCCAGCAGACCCCCGCGGGACACCGGGGAGCTGTTTTTT
NA	TRBV4-3	TRBJ2-7	TRBD1	CASSQEIGTGDEQYF	TGCGCCAGCAGCCAGGAAATTGGGACAGGGGACGAGCAGTACTTC
NA	TRBV10-3	TRBJ1-6	TRBD1	CAISPGQGNSPLHF	TGTGCCATCAGCCCGGGACAGGGTAATTCACCCCTCCACTTT
NA	TRBV5-6	TRBJ2-7	TRBD2	CASSLEGLAGEQYF	TGTGCCAGCAGCTTGGAGGGACTAGCGGGCGAGCAGTACTTC
NA	TRBV6-1	TRBJ1-4	NA	CASSASATTNEKLFF	TGTGCCAGCAGCGCCTCAGCTACAACTAATGAAAAACTGTTTTTT
once	TRBV5-1	TRBJ2-7	NA	CASSLHREEQYF	TGCGCCAGCAGCTTGCACAGGGAAGAGCAGTACTTC
NA	TRBV18	TRBJ2-7	TRBD1	CASSRDRIYEQYF	TGTGCCAGCTCACGGGACAGGATCTACGAGCAGTACTTC
NA	TRBV10-3	TRBJ2-3	TRBD2	CATVRLAGGTDTQYF	TGTGCCACCGTTAGACTAGCGGGGGGCACAGATACGCAGTATTTT
NA	TRBV7-2	TRBJ2-2	NA	CASSLTLPWPRAGELFF	TGTGCCAGCAGCTTAACGTTGCCCTGGCCGAGGGCCGGGGAGCTGTTTTTT
NA	TRBV5-1	TRBJ2-7	NA	CASSLTVRGEQYF	TGCGCCAGCAGCTTGACAGTGAGGGGCGAGCAGTACTTC
NA	TRBV2	TRBJ2-1	NA	CASSLDVAEQFF	TGTGCCAGCAGTCTGGACGTCGCTGAGCAGTTCTTC